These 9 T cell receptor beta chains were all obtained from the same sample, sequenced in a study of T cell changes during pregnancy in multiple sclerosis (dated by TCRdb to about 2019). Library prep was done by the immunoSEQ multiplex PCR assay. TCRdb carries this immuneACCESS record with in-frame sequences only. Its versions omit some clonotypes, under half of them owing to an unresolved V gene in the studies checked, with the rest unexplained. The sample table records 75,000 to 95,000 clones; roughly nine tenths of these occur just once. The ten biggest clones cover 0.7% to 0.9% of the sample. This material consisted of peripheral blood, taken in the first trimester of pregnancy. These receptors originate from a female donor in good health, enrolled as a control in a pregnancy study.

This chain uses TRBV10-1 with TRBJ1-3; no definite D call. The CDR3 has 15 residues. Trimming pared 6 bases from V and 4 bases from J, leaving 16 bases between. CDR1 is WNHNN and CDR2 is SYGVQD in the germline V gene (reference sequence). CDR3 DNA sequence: TGCGCCAGCAGACTCCTGTCCCTCTTGGGAAACACCATATATTTT. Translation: CASRLLSLLGNTIYF.

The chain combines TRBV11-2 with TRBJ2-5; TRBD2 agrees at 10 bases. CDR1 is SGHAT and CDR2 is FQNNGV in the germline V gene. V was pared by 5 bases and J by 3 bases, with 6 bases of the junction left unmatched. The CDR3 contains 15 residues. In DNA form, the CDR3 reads TGTGCCAGCAGCCCGAGCGGGGGGGCGAAAGAGACCCAGTACTTC. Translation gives CASSPSGGAKETQYF.

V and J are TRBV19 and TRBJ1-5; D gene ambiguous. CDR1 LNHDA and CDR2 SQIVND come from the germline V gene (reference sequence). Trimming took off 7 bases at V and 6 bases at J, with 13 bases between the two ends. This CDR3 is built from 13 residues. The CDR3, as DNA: TGTGCCAGTACGCGGGGTCCCGGTCAGCCCCAGCATTTT. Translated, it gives CASTRGPGQPQHF. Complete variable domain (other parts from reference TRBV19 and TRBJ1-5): DGGITQSPKYLFRKEGQNVTLSCEQNLNHDAMYWYRQDPGQGLRLIYYSQIVNDFQKGDIAEGYSVSREKKESFPLTVTSAQKNPTAFYLCASTRGPGQPQHFGDGTRLSIL.

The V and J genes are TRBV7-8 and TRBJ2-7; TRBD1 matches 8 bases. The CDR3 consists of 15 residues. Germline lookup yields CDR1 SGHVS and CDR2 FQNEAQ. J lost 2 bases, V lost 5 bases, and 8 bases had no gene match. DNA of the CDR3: TGTGCCAGCAGCGTGACAGGGGTGCGGCCCTACGAGCAGTACTTC. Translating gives CASSVTGVRPYEQYF.

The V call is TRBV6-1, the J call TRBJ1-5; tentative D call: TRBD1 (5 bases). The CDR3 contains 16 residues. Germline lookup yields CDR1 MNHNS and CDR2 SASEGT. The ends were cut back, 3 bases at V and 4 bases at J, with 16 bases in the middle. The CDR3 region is CASSDMVSGGNQPQHF. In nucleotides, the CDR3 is TGTGCCAGCAGTGATATGGTCTCGGGGGGGAATCAGCCCCAGCATTTT.

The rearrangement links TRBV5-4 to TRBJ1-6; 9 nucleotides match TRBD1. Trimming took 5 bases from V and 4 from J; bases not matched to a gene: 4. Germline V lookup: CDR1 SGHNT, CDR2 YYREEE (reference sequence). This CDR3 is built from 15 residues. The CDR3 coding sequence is TGTGCCAGCAGTATAGGACAGGGGTATAATTCACCCCTCCACTTT. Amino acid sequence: CASSIGQGYNSPLHF.

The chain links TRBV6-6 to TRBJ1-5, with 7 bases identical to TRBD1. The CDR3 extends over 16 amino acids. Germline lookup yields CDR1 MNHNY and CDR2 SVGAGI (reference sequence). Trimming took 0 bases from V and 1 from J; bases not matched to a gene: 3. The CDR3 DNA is TGTGCCAGCAGTTACTCGGCAGGGGGAAGCAATCAGCCCCAGCATTTT. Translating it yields CASSYSAGGSNQPQHF.

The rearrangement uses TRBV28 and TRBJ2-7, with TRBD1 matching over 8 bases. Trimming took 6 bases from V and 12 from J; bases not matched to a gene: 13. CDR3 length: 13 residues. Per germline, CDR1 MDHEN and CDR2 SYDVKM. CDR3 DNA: TGTGCCAGCAGGGCGCCGGACAGGGAACAAGGGTACTTC. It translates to CASRAPDREQGYF.

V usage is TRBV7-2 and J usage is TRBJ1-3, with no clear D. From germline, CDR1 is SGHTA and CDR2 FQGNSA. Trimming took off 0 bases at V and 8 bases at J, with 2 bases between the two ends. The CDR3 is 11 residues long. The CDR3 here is CASSLADTIYF. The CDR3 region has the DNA TGTGCCAGCAGCTTAGCCGACACCATATATTTT. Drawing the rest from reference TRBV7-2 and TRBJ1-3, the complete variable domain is GAGVSQSPSNKVTEKGKDVELRCDPISGHTALYWYRQSLGQGLEFLIYFQGNSAPDKSGLPSDRFSAERTGGSVSTLTIQRTQQEDSAVYLCASSLADTIYFGEGSWLTVV.